This T cell receptor beta chain was captured by sequencing in a study of cytomegalovirus exposure and HLA in healthy donors. CDR3 length: 15 residues. V was pared by 0 bases and J by 5 bases, with 13 bases between. The germline V gene encodes CDR1 SGHDN and CDR2 FVKESK. Study-wide results and limits: Researchers reported from a later analysis that most CMV-associated TCR beta chains appeared HLA-restricted. About 87% or about 30% of the time was how often most TCR beta V segments were productive, according to an earlier analysis. A missense variant in DCLRE1C was later tied to TCR beta V- and J-gene trimming.

Vbeta (60) and Jbeta (13) primers were used in the PCR. TCRdb's table, derived via immunoSEQ multiplex PCR, lists solely in-frame clones and lacks some. In the table there are fewer than 70,000 clones, 74% of which are singletons. About this clone itself: Antigen unknown.

The sequencing input was PBMCs. The chain carries TRBV14 and TRBJ1-1; tentative D call: TRBD1 (5 bases). The TCR originated in a woman aged 55-70 years in good health and CMV-seropositive. CDR3 sequence: CASSQDWGLGTEAFF. The CDR3, as DNA: TGTGCCAGCAGCCAAGACTGGGGCCTCGGGACTGAAGCTTTCTTT.